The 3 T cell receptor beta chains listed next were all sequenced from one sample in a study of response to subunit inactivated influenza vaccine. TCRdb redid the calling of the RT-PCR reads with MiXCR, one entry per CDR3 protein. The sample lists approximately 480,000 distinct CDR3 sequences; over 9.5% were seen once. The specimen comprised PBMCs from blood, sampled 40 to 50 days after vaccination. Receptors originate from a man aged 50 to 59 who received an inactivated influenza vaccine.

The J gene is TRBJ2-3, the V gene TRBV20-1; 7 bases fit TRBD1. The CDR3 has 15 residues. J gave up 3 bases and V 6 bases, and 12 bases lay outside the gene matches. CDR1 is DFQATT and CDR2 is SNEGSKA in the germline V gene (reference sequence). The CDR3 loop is CSATIYDRATDTQYF. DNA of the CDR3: TGCAGTGCCACTATTTACGACAGGGCGACAGATACGCAGTATTTT.

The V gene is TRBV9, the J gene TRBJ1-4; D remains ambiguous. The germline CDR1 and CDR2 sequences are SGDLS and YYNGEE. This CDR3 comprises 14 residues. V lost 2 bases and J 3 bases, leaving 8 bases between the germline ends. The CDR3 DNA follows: TGTGCCAGCAGCGTTGGCTTGGCTAATGAAAAACTGTTTTTT. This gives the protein CASSVGLANEKLFF.

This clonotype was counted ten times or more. The CDR3 DNA follows: TGTGCCATCAGTGAGTCGGTAGCAGGGTCCTACGAGCAGTACTTC. Translated, it gives CAISESVAGSYEQYF. This chain links TRBV10-3 with TRBJ2-7, with TRBD1 as a possible D gene (5 bases). The CDR3 is 15 residues long. Between the trimmed V and J ends, which lost 0 bases and 1 base, there was a span of 10 bases. The V gene's germline CDR1 is ENHRY and CDR2 SYGVKD.